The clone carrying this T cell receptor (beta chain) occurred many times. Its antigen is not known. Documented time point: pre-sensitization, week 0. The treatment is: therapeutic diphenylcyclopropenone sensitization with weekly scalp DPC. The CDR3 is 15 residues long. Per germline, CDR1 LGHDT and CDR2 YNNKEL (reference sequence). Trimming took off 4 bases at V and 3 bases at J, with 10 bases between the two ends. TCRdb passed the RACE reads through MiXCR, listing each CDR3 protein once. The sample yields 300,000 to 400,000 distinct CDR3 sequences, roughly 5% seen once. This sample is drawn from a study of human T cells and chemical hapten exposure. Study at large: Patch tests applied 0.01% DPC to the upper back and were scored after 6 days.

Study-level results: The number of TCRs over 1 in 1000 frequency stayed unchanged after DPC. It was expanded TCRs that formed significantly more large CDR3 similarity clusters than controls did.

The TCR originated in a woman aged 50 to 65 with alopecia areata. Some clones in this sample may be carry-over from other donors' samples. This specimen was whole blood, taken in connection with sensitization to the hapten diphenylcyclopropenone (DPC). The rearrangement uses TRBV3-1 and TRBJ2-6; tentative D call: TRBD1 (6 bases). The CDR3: CASSLWGRGANVLTF. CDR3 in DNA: TGTGCCAGCAGCCTTTGGGGGCGTGGGGCCAACGTCCTGACTTTC. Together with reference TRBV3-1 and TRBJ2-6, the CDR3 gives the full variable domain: DTAVSQTPKYLVTQMGNDKSIKCEQNLGHDTMYWYKQDSKKFLKIMFSYNNKELIINETVPNRFSPKSPDKAHLNLHINSLELGDSAVYFCASSLWGRGANVLTFGAGSRLTVL.